This T cell receptor beta chain was identified during a study of shared clonotypes between healthy human individuals. Naive CD8 cells lacked CD45RO and underwent positive selection for CCR7, leaving out terminally differentiated effector memory CD45RA+ cells. Germline assignment: CDR1 MGHRA and CDR2 YSYEKL. Trimming cost V 1 base and J 6 bases; bases outside gene matches: 14. This CDR3 is 17 amino acids long. Produced via immunoSEQ multiplex PCR; TCRdb's table is partial and in-frame only. The sample carries about 1,800,000 clones, about 95% recorded once. Material: naive CD8+ T cells sorted from blood. This TCR was sampled from a man between 18 and 35 years old in good health. J is TRBJ1-2 and V is TRBV4-1; 7 bases agree with TRBD1. The CDR3 protein is CASSQGQGVPVLDGYTF. CDR3 nucleotides: TGCGCCAGCAGCCAAGGGCAGGGGGTCCCCGTATTAGATGGCTACACCTTC.